Described below is a single T cell receptor (beta chain) sequence and its context. This sample was included in a study of cytomegalovirus exposure and HLA in healthy donors. Primers: 60 Vbeta forward and 13 Jbeta reverse. Clones were read by immunoSEQ multiplex PCR, and TCRdb kept only the in-frame ones, dropping some. The sample data list approximately 150,000 clones. Germline loops: CDR1 SQVTM, CDR2 ANQGSEA. This CDR3 has 15 amino acids. Trimming removed 0 bases from V and 0 bases from J; junction bases left unmatched: 4. The V and J genes are TRBV29-1 and TRBJ2-7; 8 nucleotides align to TRBD1. This TCR was recovered from a woman aged 45-65 years in good health and CMV-seronegative. Sequencing was performed on PBMCs. In nucleotides, the CDR3 is TGCAGCGTTGAAGAAGGACAGGGCCCCTCCTACGAGCAGTACTTC. Translated: CSVEEGQGPSYEQYF.